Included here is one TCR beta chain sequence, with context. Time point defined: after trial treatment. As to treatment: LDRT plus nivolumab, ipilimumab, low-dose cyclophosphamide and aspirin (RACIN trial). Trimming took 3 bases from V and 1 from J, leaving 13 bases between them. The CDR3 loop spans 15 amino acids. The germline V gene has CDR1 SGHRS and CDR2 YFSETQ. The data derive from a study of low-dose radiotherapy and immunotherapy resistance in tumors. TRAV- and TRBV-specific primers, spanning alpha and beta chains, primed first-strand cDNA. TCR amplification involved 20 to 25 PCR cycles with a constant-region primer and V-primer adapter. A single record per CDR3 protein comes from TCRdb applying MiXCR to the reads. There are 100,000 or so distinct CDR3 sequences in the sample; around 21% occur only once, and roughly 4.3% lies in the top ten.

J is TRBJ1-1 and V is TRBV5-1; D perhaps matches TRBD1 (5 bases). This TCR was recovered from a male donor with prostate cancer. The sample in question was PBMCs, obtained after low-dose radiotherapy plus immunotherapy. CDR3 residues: CASSWGSYSNTEAFF. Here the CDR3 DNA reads TGCGCCAGCAGCTGGGGGTCGTACTCGAACACTGAAGCTTTCTTT.